This T cell receptor (beta chain) was recorded in a study of T cell changes during pregnancy in multiple sclerosis. The table came from immunoSEQ multiplex PCR; TCRdb's copy has only in-frame clones and leaves some out. This sample carries 79,000 or so clones, around 93% of them seen once, and the ten largest clones take around 1.7%. This material consisted of peripheral blood, taken in the first trimester of pregnancy. This receptor was obtained from a female donor in good health, enrolled as a control in a pregnancy study.

CDR3 sequence: CASTKYREGNEQFF. CDR3 coding DNA: TGTGCCAGCACCAAGTACAGGGAAGGCAATGAGCAGTTCTTC. The chain links TRBV7-2 to TRBJ2-1, with D perhaps matching TRBD1 (6 bases). Between the trimmed V and J ends, which lost 7 bases and 6 bases, there was a span of 16 bases. CDR3 length: 14 residues. Germline V gene lookup returns CDR1 SGHTA and CDR2 FQGNSA.